These 20 T cell receptor beta chains share one sample of origin, sequenced in a study of cytomegalovirus exposure and HLA in healthy donors. In the PCR, 60 Vbeta and 13 Jbeta primers were used. The method was immunoSEQ multiplex PCR; TCRdb's version includes in-frame clones alone and lacks a portion of them. In all, the sample yields 90,000 to 100,000 clones. The sequenced sample consisted of PBMCs. These receptors were taken from a woman under 40 in good health and CMV-seronegative.

The V and J genes are TRBV28 and TRBJ1-1; the match to TRBD1 covers 7 bases. J was trimmed by 3 bases and V by 6 bases; bases with no gene match: 7. CDR3 length: 14 amino acids. Germline V gene data show CDR1 as MDHEN and CDR2 as SYDVKM. As DNA, the CDR3 is TGTGCCAGCAGGATGACAGGGAAGGACACTGAAGCTTTCTTT. Translation gives CASRMTGKDTEAFF. The entire variable domain, with the rest obtained from reference TRBV28 and TRBJ1-1, is as follows: DVKVTQSSRYLVKRTGEKVFLECVQDMDHENMFWYRQDPGLGLRLIYFSYDVKMKEKGDIPEGYSVSREKKERFSLILESASTNQTSMYLCASRMTGKDTEAFFGQGTRLTVV.

The rearrangement links TRBV7-9 to TRBJ1-4; D unclear. CDR1 SEHNR and CDR2 FQNEAQ come from the germline V gene (reference sequence). Trimming removed 5 bases from V and 8 bases from J, with 9 bases in between. The CDR3 has 12 residues. In DNA form, the CDR3 reads TGTGCCAGCAGCGCTTTTGAGGAAAAACTGTTTTTT. It encodes CASSAFEEKLFF.

V and J are TRBV2 and TRBJ1-6, with TRBD1 identical over 10 bases. Germline V gene lookup returns CDR1 SNHLY and CDR2 FYNNEI. V gave up 4 bases and J gave up 8 bases; unmatched junction bases: 2. This CDR3 spans 14 amino acids. The DNA for the CDR3 is TGTGCCAGCAGTGCGGACAGGGGGTATTCACCCCTCCACTTT. It specifies CASSADRGYSPLHF. Complete variable domain (other parts from reference TRBV2 and TRBJ1-6): EPEVTQTPSHQVTQMGQEVILRCVPISNHLYFYWYRQILGQKVEFLVSFYNNEISEKSEIFDDQFSVERPDGSNFTLKIRSTKLEDSAMYFCASSADRGYSPLHFGNGTRLTVT.

The chain uses TRBV28 and TRBJ2-7, with 12 bases matching TRBD2. The CDR3 runs to 15 residues. V trimming: 4 bases; J trimming: 4 bases; junction bases outside the gene matches: 5. CDR1 MDHEN and CDR2 SYDVKM come from the germline V gene. Here the CDR3 reads CASSSRLAGDYEQYF. CDR3 nucleotides: TGTGCCAGCAGTTCCCGACTAGCGGGGGATTACGAGCAGTACTTC.

This sequence joins TRBV28 and TRBJ2-7; the D gene is possibly TRBD1 (6 bases). The germline V gene encodes CDR1 MDHEN and CDR2 SYDVKM. V was pared by 3 bases and J by 5 bases, with 20 bases between. The CDR3 is made up of 16 amino acids. The CDR3 spells CASSFLVRGMIDEQYF. The CDR3 region has the DNA TGTGCCAGCAGTTTTCTTGTCAGGGGTATGATAGACGAGCAGTACTTC.

The chain combines TRBV2 with TRBJ2-2; TRBD2 might be the D (7 bases). The CDR3 loop spans 15 amino acids. Germline V lookup: CDR1 SNHLY, CDR2 FYNNEI. V lost 4 bases and J lost 4, with 13 bases in between. The CDR3: CASSGGGAGTGELFF. The CDR3 DNA reads as TGTGCCAGCAGTGGTGGGGGGGCAGGCACCGGGGAGCTGTTTTTT.

V gene TRBV12-5 combines with J gene TRBJ1-1; D is uncertain. Trimming took 1 base from V and 5 from J, leaving 5 bases between them. The CDR3 totals 12 residues. Germline V lookup: CDR1 LGHNT, CDR2 FRNRAP. The CDR3 reads CASGLARTEAFF. The DNA of the CDR3 is TGTGCTAGTGGTTTGGCCAGAACTGAAGCTTTCTTT.

CDR3 DNA: TGTGCCAGCAGCTTCGGCAGGCGATACGAGCAGTACTTC. Its translation is CASSFGRRYEQYF. This chain links TRBV5-6 with TRBJ2-7, with D uncertain. Trimming took off 2 bases at V and 4 bases at J, with 10 bases between the two ends. Per germline, CDR1 SGHDT and CDR2 YYEEEE. The CDR3 consists of 13 residues.

V gene TRBV28 combines with J gene TRBJ2-3; D is undetermined. V was trimmed by 6 bases and J by 0 bases, leaving 13 bases between them. The CDR3 has 15 residues. The germline CDR1 and CDR2 sequences are MDHEN and SYDVKM. The CDR3 coding sequence is TGTGCCAGCAGCTCCCCGACACCTAGCACAGATACGCAGTATTTT. Its protein product is CASSSPTPSTDTQYF.

This rearrangement joins TRBV7-8 to TRBJ1-1, with 9 bases lining up with TRBD1. V lost 0 bases to trimming and J lost 1 base; unmatched junction nucleotides: 3. Germline V CDR1 and CDR2: SGHVS, FQNEAQ. The CDR3 consists of 16 residues. This chain's CDR3 is CASSLAGDRANTEAFF. The CDR3 DNA reads TGTGCCAGCAGCTTAGCGGGGGACAGGGCGAACACTGAAGCTTTCTTT.

The chain combines TRBV28 with TRBJ2-7, with TRBD2 as a possible D gene (5 bases). The germline V gene encodes CDR1 MDHEN and CDR2 SYDVKM. V lost 3 bases to trimming and J lost 7 bases, with 10 bases between them. This CDR3 contains 12 residues. CDR3 sequence reads: CASSFYGGEQYF. The CDR3 DNA is TGTGCCAGCAGTTTTTATGGCGGGGAGCAGTACTTC.

This rearrangement joins TRBV19 to TRBJ1-5, with TRBD1 as a possible D gene (5 bases). Germline CDR1 LNHDA, CDR2 SQIVND (reference sequence). The V end was cut by 4 bases, the J end by 5 bases, with 15 bases between. The CDR3 has 15 amino acids. The CDR3 region has the DNA TGTGCCAGTAGTACCGCGGGGGGGTCGCATCAGCCCCAGCATTTT. Its translation is CASSTAGGSHQPQHF.

This chain links TRBV28 with TRBJ1-2; 7 bases map to TRBD1. Germline lookup yields CDR1 MDHEN and CDR2 SYDVKM. The CDR3 contains 14 residues. V dropped 5 bases and J dropped 8; count of bases not matched to a gene: 11. The CDR3 bases are TGTGCCAGCAGTGGTGGGGACAGAATGGGCGGCTACACCTTC. This codes for CASSGGDRMGGYTF.

Note on this clone: At one end the junction does not follow the germline gene, possibly because of a read error. The genes are TRBV27 and TRBJ1-1; 10 bases are shared with TRBD1. The CDR3 is made up of 15 amino acids. Germline-derived CDR1 and CDR2 are MNHEY and SMNVEV (reference sequence). In DNA form, the CDR3 reads TGTGCCAGCAGTCTATCAAGGACAGGGGGGACTGAAGCTTTCTTT. It yields the protein CASSLSRTGGTEAFF.

This chain connects TRBV5-6 to TRBJ2-1; 8 bases line up with TRBD1. This CDR3 has 15 residues. The germline V gene encodes CDR1 SGHDT and CDR2 YYEEEE. After removal of 4 bases from V and 10 bases from J, the junction contained 13 bases not matched to a gene. This CDR3 is CASSPRQGPAGEQFF. In DNA, the CDR3 is TGTGCCAGCAGCCCACGACAGGGGCCGGCGGGAGAGCAGTTCTTC.

On this clone: The germline gene is not matched at one end of the junction; a read error may be the cause. The genes are TRBV29-1 and TRBJ2-7, with D possibly TRBD1 on 5 matching bases. The CDR3 contains 11 residues. CDR1 and CDR2 from the germline V gene are SQVTM and ANQGSEA. The CDR3 spells CSGQGVNEQCF. As DNA, the CDR3 is TGCAGCGGCCAGGGTGTGAACGAGCAGTGCTTC.

The rearrangement joins TRBV10-3 to TRBJ1-1; no reliable D call. Germline lookup yields CDR1 ENHRY and CDR2 SYGVKD. The CDR3 is made up of 14 amino acids. Trimming left V 0 bases short and J 1 base short, with 6 bases between. CDR3 nucleotides: TGTGCCATCAGTGAGTCAGGAGGGAACACTGAAGCTTTCTTT. Its translation is CAISESGGNTEAFF.

This chain links TRBV9 with TRBJ1-2; possibly TRBD1 for D (6 bases). Per the germline V gene, CDR1 is SGDLS and CDR2 is YYNGEE. The CDR3 has 12 amino acids. Trimming shortened V by 4 bases and J by 4 bases, and 8 bases separated the two germline ends. CDR3: CASSSDSYGYTF. The CDR3 coding sequence is TGTGCCAGCAGCTCGGACAGCTATGGCTACACCTTC.

J is TRBJ1-1 and V is TRBV28, with 7 nucleotides matching TRBD1. The CDR3 runs 12 residues. Germline V CDR1 and CDR2: MDHEN, SYDVKM. V dropped 4 bases and J dropped 6; count of bases not matched to a gene: 2. The CDR3 reads CASSWGQSEAFF. The CDR3 nucleotides are TGTGCCAGCAGTTGGGGACAGTCTGAAGCTTTCTTT.

The rearrangement uses TRBV28 and TRBJ1-1, with 7 bases identical to TRBD1. The germline V gene has CDR1 MDHEN and CDR2 SYDVKM. There are 17 residues in the CDR3. The ends lost 4 bases at V and 0 bases at J; junction bases unmatched: 11. CDR3 sequence: CASSSLQGKEMNTEAFF. For the CDR3, the DNA is TGTGCCAGCAGTTCTTTACAGGGGAAGGAAATGAACACTGAAGCTTTCTTT. The complete variable domain, with remaining parts taken from reference TRBV28 and TRBJ1-1, reads DVKVTQSSRYLVKRTGEKVFLECVQDMDHENMFWYRQDPGLGLRLIYFSYDVKMKEKGDIPEGYSVSREKKERFSLILESASTNQTSMYLCASSSLQGKEMNTEAFFGQGTRLTVV.